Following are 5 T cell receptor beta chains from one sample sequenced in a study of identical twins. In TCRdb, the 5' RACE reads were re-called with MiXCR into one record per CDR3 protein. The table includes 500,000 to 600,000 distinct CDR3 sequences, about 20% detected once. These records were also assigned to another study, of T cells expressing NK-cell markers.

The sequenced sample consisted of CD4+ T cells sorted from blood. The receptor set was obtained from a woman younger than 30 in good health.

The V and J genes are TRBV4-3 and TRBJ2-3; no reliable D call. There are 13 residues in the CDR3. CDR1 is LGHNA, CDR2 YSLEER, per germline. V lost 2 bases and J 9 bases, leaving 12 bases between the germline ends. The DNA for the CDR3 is TGCGCCAGCAGCCAATCTTTTTTGAGGACGCAGTATTTT. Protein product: CASSQSFLRTQYF.

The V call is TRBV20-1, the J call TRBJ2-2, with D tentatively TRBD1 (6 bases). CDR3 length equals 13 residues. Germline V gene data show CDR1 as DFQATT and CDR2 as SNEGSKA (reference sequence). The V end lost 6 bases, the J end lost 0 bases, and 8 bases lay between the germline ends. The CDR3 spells CSARGTNTGELFF. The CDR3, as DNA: TGCAGTGCCAGGGGTACGAACACCGGGGAGCTGTTTTTT.

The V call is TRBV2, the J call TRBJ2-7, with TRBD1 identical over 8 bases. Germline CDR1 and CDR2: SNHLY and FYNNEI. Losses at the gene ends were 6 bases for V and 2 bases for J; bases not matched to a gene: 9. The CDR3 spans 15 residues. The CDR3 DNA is TGTGCCAGCAGGCAAGGACAGGGTCAAACCTACGAGCAGTACTTC. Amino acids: CASRQGQGQTYEQYF. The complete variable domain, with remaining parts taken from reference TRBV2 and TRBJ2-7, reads EPEVTQTPSHQVTQMGQEVILRCVPISNHLYFYWYRQILGQKVEFLVSFYNNEISEKSEIFDDQFSVERPDGSNFTLKIRSTKLEDSAMYFCASRQGQGQTYEQYFGPGTRLTVT.

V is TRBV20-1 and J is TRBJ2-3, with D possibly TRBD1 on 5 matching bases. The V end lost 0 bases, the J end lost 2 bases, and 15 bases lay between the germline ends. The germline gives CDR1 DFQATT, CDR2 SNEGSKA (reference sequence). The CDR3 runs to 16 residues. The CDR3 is CSARDVSRGSTDTQYF. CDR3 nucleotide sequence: TGCAGTGCTAGAGATGTGTCTAGGGGCTCCACAGATACGCAGTATTTT.

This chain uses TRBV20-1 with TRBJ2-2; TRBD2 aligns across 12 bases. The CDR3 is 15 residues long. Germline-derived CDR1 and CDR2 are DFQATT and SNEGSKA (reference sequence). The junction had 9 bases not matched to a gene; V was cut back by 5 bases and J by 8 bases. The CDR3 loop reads CSASQLAGGSGELFF. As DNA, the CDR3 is TGCAGTGCTTCACAACTAGCGGGAGGATCGGGGGAGCTGTTTTTT.